The 18 T cell receptor beta chains presented below share a single source sample, sequenced in a study of T cell repertoires in cytomegalovirus infection. TCRdb reprocessed the reads with MiXCR, giving one entry per CDR3 protein. The table shows 350,000 to 450,000 distinct CDR3 sequences, with roughly 20% occurring only once. Specimen: PBMCs. The source of these receptors is a human donor in good health (CMV status not recorded). Some clones in this sample may be carry-over from other donors' samples.

The chain is built from TRBV3-1 and TRBJ2-3; TRBD2 matches 11 bases. J lost 5 bases, V lost 3 bases, and 7 bases had no gene match. Germline loops: CDR1 LGHDT, CDR2 YNNKEL (reference sequence). The CDR3 contains 16 residues. CDR3 loop: CASSHGLAGFVDTQYF. For the CDR3, the DNA is TGTGCCAGCAGCCATGGACTAGCGGGTTTTGTAGATACGCAGTATTTT.

This clonotype was counted many times. V usage is TRBV7-6 and J usage is TRBJ2-1, with TRBD2 matching over 7 bases. Germline V CDR1 and CDR2: SGHVS, FNYEAQ. This CDR3 spans 14 amino acids. The trim removed 7 bases at V and 1 base at J, leaving 4 bases unmatched. The CDR3 loop reads CASTLAASYNEQFF. Written as DNA, the CDR3 is TGTGCCAGCACTCTAGCGGCTTCCTACAATGAGCAGTTCTTC.

A few counts support this clonotype. The chain recombines TRBV19 with TRBJ1-2; no reliable D call. Trimming took off 1 base at V and 4 bases at J, with 19 bases between the two ends. Germline CDR1 reads LNHDA; CDR2 reads SQIVND (reference sequence). The length of the CDR3 is 17 residues. The CDR3 coding sequence is TGTGCCAGTAGTATAGTGAGCGGTACCTCACGGGGCTATGGCTACACCTTC. Translating gives CASSIVSGTSRGYGYTF.

This clonotype has at least ten counts. The J gene is TRBJ2-7, the V gene TRBV7-9; D tentatively fits TRBD1 or TRBD2 (5 bases each). Germline V gives CDR1 SEHNR, CDR2 FQNEAQ (reference sequence). Trimming took 8 bases from V and 3 from J, leaving 5 bases between them. This CDR3 has 10 residues. In DNA form, the CDR3 reads TGTGCCAGCGGGGGCTACGAGCAGTACTTC. Translated: CASGGYEQYF. Full variable domain (remainder filled in from reference TRBV7-9 and TRBJ2-7): DTGVSQNPRHKITKRGQNVTFRCDPISEHNRLYWYRQTLGQGPEFLTYFQNEAQLEKSRLLSDRFSAERPKGSFSTLEIQRTEQGDSAMYLCASGGYEQYFGPGTRLTVT.

This clonotype was seen just once. The chain has TRBV20-1 and TRBJ2-1; D possibly matches TRBD1 or TRBD2 (5 bases each). The CDR3 runs to 13 residues. CDR1 is DFQATT and CDR2 is SNEGSKA in the germline V gene (reference sequence). The CDR3 DNA is TGCAGCGTCGCCCATTGGGGGAGCAATGAGCAGTTCTTC. It is translated as CSVAHWGSNEQFF.

This CDR3 is CASSDPRRAEGYTF. The CDR3 DNA is TGTGCCAGCAGTGACCCACGGAGGGCGGAGGGCTACACCTTC. The chain is built from TRBV6-1 and TRBJ1-2; no definite D call. Germline CDR1 is MNHNS and CDR2 is SASEGT. There are 14 residues in the CDR3. V lost 3 bases and J 8 bases, leaving 16 bases between the germline ends.

This clonotype was observed a few times. This chain joins TRBV19 and TRBJ2-1, with D possibly TRBD1 on 6 matching bases. The CDR3 is made up of 15 amino acids. V dropped 5 bases and J dropped 0 bases, with 11 bases sitting between them. Germline CDR1 reads LNHDA; CDR2 reads SQIVND (reference sequence). The CDR3 nucleotides are TGTGCCAGTAGTTCCCGGGACAACTCCTACAATGAGCAGTTCTTC. Translation gives CASSSRDNSYNEQFF.

The chain links TRBV20-1 to TRBJ1-6; D remains ambiguous. This CDR3 is 14 amino acids long. Between the trimmed V and J ends, which lost 4 bases and 2 bases, there was a span of 9 bases. Germline assignment: CDR1 DFQATT and CDR2 SNEGSKA (reference sequence). DNA of the CDR3: TGCAGTGCTATGTCTGCTACCTATAATTCACCCCTCCACTTT. It specifies CSAMSATYNSPLHF.

This clonotype was seen many times. This rearrangement joins TRBV7-2 to TRBJ2-3; D call uncertain. Germline CDR1 reads SGHTA; CDR2 reads FQGNSA. The V gene lost 5 bases and the J gene lost 6 bases, with 15 bases spanning the gap. This CDR3 region has 14 residues. The CDR3 here is CASSPRWGADTQYF. CDR3 DNA: TGTGCCAGCAGCCCCCGTTGGGGTGCGGATACGCAGTATTTT.

A few counts support this clonotype. This chain uses TRBV20-1 with TRBJ1-2; 7 bases are shared with TRBD1. V trimming: 0 bases; J trimming: 0 bases; junction bases outside the gene matches: 7. CDR1 and CDR2 (germline): DFQATT, SNEGSKA (reference sequence). The CDR3 is 16 residues long. Here the CDR3 DNA reads TGCAGTGCTAGAGAGCCGGGGACAGCGGCTAACTATGGCTACACCTTC. Protein: CSAREPGTAANYGYTF.

This clonotype was seen a few times. The chain uses TRBV12-3 or TRBV12-4 and TRBJ2-1; TRBD2 aligns across 10 bases. This CDR3 has 18 residues. V lost 8 bases to trimming and J lost 2 bases; unmatched junction nucleotides: 15. The DNA for the CDR3 is TGTGCCAGCCAGGGGTCCGGGGGAGCGGGGGGGCCCTACAATGAGCAGTTCTTC. This sequence encodes CASQGSGGAGGPYNEQFF.

This clonotype was counted only a few times. A read error may produce the germline difference seen at one junction end. This chain connects TRBV20-1 to TRBJ2-5; TRBD2 might be the D (6 bases). This CDR3 contains 10 residues. Germline values: CDR1 DFQATT, CDR2 SNEGSKA (reference sequence). Here the CDR3 reads CSAVRESGDF. CDR3 in DNA: TGCAGTGCCGTAAGGGAGTCGGGGGACTTC.

This clonotype has just a few counts. The chain uses TRBV18 and TRBJ2-5, with D hard to call. V was pared by 2 bases and J by 2 bases, with 12 bases between. From germline, CDR1 is KGHSH and CDR2 LQKENI. This CDR3 has 15 residues. The CDR3 nucleotides read TGTGCCAGCTCACCAAATCGAGCTAGACAAGAGACCCAGTACTTC. Translation gives CASSPNRARQETQYF.

This chain links TRBV7-8 with TRBJ2-1; D is unclear. Germline CDR1 reads SGHVS; CDR2 reads FQNEAQ. Trimming took 1 base from V and 9 from J, leaving 13 bases between them. CDR3 size: 14 residues. Here the CDR3 DNA reads TGTGCCAGCAGCTTAGAGTTTTCTGAGGCTGAGCAGTTCTTC. Translation: CASSLEFSEAEQFF.

Notes on this clonotype: This sequence may be a read error, since a much larger clone differs from it by one base. The chain recombines TRBV7-6 with TRBJ2-2; a possible D gene is TRBD2 (5 bases). Germline CDR1 reads SGHVS; CDR2 reads FNYEAQ. The CDR3 length is 15 residues. CDR3 sequence: CASSLSPAHTGEPFF. The CDR3 DNA follows: TGTGCCAGCAGCTTAAGTCCAGCGCACACCGGGGAGCCGTTTTTT.

This sequence joins TRBV7-6 and TRBJ1-2, with 9 bases identical to TRBD1. The CDR3 length is 13 residues. Germline CDR1 SGHVS, CDR2 FNYEAQ. V lost 7 bases and J lost 8; bases outside the gene matches: 8. The CDR3 loop is CASTSDRGDGYTF. The CDR3, as DNA: TGTGCCAGCACAAGCGACAGGGGGGACGGCTACACCTTC.

Turning to this clonotype: A much bigger clone sits one base away, suggesting this may be a read error. V usage is TRBV7-2 and J usage is TRBJ2-6; D remains ambiguous. The length of the CDR3 is 15 residues. Germline V gives CDR1 SGHTA, CDR2 FQGNSA. This CDR3 reads CVSSLVLEGANVLTF. The CDR3 nucleotides read TGTGTCAGCAGCTTAGTTCTAGAGGGGGCCAACGTCCTGACTTTC. The variable domain in full, with the rest retrieved from reference TRBV7-2 and TRBJ2-6, is GAGVSQSPSNKVTEKGKDVELRCDPISGHTALYWYRQSLGQGLEFLIYFQGNSAPDKSGLPSDRFSAERTGGSVSTLTIQRTQQEDSAVYLCVSSLVLEGANVLTFGAGSRLTVL.

This clonotype appeared many times. The chain carries TRBV6-2 or TRBV6-3 and TRBJ2-1; D is possibly TRBD2 (5 bases). This CDR3 is built from 13 residues. Trimming removed 5 bases at V and 5 bases at J, with 10 bases between. CDR1 is MNHEY and CDR2 is SVGEGT in the germline V gene. The CDR3 DNA reads TGTGCCAGCAGTAGAGGACTTCACAATGAGCAGTTCTTC. It is translated as CASSRGLHNEQFF.